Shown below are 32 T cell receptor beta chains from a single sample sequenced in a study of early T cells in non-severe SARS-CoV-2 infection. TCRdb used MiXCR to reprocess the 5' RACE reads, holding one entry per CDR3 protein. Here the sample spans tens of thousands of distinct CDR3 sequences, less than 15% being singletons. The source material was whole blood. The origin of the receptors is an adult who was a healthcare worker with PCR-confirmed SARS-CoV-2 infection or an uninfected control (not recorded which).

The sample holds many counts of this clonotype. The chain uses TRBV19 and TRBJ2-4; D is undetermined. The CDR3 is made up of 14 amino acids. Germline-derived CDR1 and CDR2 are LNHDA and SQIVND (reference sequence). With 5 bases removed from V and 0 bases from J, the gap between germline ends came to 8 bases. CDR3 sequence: CASSVVIAKNIQYF. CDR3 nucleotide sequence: TGTGCCAGTAGTGTAGTAATAGCCAAAAACATTCAGTACTTC.

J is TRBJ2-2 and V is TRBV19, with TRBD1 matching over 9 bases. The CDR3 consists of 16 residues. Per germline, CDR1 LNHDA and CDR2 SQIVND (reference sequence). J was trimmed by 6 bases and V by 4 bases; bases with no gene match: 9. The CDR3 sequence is CASSTPGTGFAGELFF. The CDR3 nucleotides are TGTGCCAGTAGTACCCCCGGGACAGGGTTCGCCGGGGAGCTGTTTTTT.

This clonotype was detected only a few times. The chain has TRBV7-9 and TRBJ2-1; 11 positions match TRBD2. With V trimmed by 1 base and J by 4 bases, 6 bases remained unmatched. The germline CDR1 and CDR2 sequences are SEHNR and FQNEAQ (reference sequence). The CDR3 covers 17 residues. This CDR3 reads CASSLGGGLAAYNEQFF. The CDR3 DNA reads TGTGCCAGCAGCTTAGGAGGGGGACTAGCGGCATACAATGAGCAGTTCTTC.

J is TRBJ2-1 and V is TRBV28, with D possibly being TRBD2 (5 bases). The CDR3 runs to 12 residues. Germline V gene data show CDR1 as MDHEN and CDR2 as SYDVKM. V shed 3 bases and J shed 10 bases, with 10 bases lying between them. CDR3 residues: CASSFSSGEQFF. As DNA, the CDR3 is TGTGCCAGCAGTTTTTCGTCGGGGGAGCAGTTCTTC. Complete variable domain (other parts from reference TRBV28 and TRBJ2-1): DVKVTQSSRYLVKRTGEKVFLECVQDMDHENMFWYRQDPGLGLRLIYFSYDVKMKEKGDIPEGYSVSREKKERFSLILESASTNQTSMYLCASSFSSGEQFFGPGTRLTVL.

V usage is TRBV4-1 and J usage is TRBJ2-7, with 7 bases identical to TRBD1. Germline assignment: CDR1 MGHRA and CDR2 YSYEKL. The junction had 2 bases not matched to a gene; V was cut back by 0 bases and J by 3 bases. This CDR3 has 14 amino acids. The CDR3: CASSQDHRGYEQYF. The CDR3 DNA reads TGCGCCAGCAGCCAAGACCACAGGGGCTACGAGCAGTACTTC.

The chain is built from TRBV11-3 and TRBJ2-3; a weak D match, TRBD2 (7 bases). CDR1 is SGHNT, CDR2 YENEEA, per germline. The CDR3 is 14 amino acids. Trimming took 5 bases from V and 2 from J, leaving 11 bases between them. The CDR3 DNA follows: TGTGCCAGCAGCGCGGGGGCCTACACAGATACGCAGTATTTT. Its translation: CASSAGAYTDTQYF.

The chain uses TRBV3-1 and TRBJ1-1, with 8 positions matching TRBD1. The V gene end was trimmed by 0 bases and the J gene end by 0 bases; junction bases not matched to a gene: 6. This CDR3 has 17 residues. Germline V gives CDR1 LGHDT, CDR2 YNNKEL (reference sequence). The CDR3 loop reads CASSQDRQGRVNTEAFF. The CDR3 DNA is TGTGCCAGCAGCCAAGATAGACAGGGGAGGGTGAACACTGAAGCTTTCTTT.

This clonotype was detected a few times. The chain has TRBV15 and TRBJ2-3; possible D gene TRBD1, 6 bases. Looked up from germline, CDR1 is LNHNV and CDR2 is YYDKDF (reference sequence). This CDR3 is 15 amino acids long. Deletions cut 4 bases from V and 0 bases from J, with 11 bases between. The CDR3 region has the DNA TGTGCCACCAGCAACAGGGCTTCTAGCACAGATACGCAGTATTTT. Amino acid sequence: CATSNRASSTDTQYF.

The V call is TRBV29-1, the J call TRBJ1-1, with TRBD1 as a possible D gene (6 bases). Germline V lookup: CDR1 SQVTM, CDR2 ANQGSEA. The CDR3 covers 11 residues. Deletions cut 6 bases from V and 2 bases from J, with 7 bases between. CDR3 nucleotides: TGCAGCGTCGGGACAAACACTGAAGCTTTCTTT. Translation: CSVGTNTEAFF.

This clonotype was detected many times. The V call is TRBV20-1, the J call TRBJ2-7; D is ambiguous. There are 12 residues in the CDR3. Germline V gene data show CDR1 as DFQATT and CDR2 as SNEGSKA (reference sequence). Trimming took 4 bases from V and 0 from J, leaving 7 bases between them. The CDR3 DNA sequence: TGCAGTGCTACACTCCGCTCCTACGAGCAGTACTTC. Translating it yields CSATLRSYEQYF.

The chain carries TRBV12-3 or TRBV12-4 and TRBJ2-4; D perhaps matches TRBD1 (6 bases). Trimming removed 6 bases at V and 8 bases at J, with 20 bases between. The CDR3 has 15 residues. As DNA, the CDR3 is TGTGCCAGCAGCCAAAACCAGGGGCTGGGGGACATTCAGTACTTC. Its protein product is CASSQNQGLGDIQYF.

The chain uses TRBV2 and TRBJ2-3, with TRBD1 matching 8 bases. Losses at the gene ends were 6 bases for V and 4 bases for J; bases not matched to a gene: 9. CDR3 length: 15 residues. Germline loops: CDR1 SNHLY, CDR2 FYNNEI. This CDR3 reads CASRRDRLSADTQYF. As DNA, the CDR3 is TGTGCCAGCAGGAGGGACAGGTTGTCCGCAGATACGCAGTATTTT.

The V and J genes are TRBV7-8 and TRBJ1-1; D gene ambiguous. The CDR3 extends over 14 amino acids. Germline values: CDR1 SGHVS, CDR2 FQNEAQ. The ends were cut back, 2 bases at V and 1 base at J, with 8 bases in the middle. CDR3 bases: TGTGCCAGCAGCTTATTTTCGGGGAACACTGAAGCTTTCTTT. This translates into CASSLFSGNTEAFF. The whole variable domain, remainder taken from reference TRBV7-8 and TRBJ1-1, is GAGVSQSPRYKVAKRGQDVALRCDPISGHVSLFWYQQALGQGPEFLTYFQNEAQLDKSGLPSDRFFAERPEGSVSTLKIQRTQQEDSAVYLCASSLFSGNTEAFFGQGTRLTVV.

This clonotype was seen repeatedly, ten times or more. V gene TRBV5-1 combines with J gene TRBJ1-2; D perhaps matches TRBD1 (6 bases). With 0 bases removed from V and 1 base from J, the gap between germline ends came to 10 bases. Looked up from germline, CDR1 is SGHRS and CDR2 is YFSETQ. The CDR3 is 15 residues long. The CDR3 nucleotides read TGCGCCAGCAGCTTGGGGCAGGGGATTAACTATGGCTACACCTTC. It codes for CASSLGQGINYGYTF.

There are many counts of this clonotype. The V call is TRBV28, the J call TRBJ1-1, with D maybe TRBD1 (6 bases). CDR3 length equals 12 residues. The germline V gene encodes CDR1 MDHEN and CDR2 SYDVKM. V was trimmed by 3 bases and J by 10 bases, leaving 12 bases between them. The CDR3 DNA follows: TGTGCCAGCAGTTTGGGGGGGCTGGGAGCTTTCTTT. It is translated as CASSLGGLGAFF.

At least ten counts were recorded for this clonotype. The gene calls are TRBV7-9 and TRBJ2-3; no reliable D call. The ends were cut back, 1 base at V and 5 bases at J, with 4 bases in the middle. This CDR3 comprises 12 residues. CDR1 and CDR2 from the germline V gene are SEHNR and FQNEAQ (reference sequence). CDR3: CASSLDQDTQYF. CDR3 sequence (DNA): TGTGCCAGCAGCTTAGATCAAGATACGCAGTATTTT. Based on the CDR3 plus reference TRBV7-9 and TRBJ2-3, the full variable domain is DTGVSQNPRHKITKRGQNVTFRCDPISEHNRLYWYRQTLGQGPEFLTYFQNEAQLEKSRLLSDRFSAERPKGSFSTLEIQRTEQGDSAMYLCASSLDQDTQYFGPGTRLTVL.

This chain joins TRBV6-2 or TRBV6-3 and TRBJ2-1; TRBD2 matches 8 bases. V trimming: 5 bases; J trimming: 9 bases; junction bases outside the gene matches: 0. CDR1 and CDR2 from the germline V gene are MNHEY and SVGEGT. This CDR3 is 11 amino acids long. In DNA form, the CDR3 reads TGTGCCAGCAGTCGGGAGGGTGAGCAGTTCTTC. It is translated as CASSREGEQFF.

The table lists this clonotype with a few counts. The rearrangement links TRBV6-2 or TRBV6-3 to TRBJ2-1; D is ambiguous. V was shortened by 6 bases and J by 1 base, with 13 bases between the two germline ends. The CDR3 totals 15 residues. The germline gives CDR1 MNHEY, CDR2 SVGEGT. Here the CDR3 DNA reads TGTGCCAGCAGCCTAGTTGGGATATCCTACAATGAGCAGTTCTTC. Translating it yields CASSLVGISYNEQFF.

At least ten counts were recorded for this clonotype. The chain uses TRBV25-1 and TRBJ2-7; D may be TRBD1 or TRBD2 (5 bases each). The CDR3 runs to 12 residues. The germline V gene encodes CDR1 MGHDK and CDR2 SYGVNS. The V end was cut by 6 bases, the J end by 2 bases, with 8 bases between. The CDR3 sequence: CASSRDPYEQYF. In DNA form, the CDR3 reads TGTGCCAGCAGCCGGGACCCCTACGAGCAGTACTTC.

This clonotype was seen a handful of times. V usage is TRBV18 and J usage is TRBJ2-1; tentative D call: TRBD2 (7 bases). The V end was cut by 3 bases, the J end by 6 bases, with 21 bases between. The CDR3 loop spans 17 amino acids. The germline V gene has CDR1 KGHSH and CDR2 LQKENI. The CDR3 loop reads CASSPEWGRGILNEQFF. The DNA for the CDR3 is TGTGCCAGCTCACCCGAGTGGGGGCGGGGGATCCTCAATGAGCAGTTCTTC.

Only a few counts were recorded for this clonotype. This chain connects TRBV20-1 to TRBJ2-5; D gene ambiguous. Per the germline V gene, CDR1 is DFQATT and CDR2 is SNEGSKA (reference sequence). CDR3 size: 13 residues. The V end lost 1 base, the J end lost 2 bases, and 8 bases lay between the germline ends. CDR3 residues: CSARVAPQETQYF. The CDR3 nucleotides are TGCAGTGCTAGAGTGGCACCTCAAGAGACCCAGTACTTC.

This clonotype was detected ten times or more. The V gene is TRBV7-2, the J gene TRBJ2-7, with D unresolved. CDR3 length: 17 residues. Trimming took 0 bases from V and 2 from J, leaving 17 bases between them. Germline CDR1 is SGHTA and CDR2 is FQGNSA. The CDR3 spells CASSLANPYLGAYEQYF. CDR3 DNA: TGTGCCAGCAGCTTAGCCAACCCTTATCTCGGAGCCTACGAGCAGTACTTC.

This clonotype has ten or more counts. The CDR3: CSVDRGSSYNEQFF. The CDR3 DNA reads as TGCAGCGTTGACAGGGGAAGTTCCTACAATGAGCAGTTCTTC. This chain connects TRBV29-1 to TRBJ2-1, with TRBD1 as a possible D gene (6 bases). The CDR3 has 14 residues. Germline V gene lookup returns CDR1 SQVTM and CDR2 ANQGSEA. V dropped 3 bases and J dropped 1 base, with 10 bases sitting between them.

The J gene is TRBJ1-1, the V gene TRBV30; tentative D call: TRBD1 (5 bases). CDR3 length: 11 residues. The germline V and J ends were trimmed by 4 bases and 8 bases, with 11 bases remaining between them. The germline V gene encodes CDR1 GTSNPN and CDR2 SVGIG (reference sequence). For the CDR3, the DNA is TGTGCCTGGACAATGAGGGGCGAAGCTTTCTTT. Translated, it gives CAWTMRGEAFF.

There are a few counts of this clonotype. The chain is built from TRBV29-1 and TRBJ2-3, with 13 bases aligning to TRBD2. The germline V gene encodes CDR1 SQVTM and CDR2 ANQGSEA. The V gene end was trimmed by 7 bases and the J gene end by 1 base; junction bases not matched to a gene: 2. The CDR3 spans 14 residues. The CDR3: CSAGLAGRTDTQYF. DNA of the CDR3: TGCAGCGCGGGACTAGCGGGGCGCACAGATACGCAGTATTTT.

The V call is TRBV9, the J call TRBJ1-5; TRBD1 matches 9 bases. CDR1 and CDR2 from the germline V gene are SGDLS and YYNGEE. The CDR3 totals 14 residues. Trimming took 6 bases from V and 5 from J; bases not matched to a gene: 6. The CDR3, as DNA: TGTGCCAGCAACTCAGGACAGGGGCATCAGCCCCAGCATTTT. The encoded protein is CASNSGQGHQPQHF.

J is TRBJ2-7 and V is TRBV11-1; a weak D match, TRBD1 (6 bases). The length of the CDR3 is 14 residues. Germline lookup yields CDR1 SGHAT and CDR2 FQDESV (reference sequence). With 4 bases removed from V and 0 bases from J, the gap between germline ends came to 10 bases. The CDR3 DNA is TGTGCCAGCAGCTCGGGGACAAACTCCTACGAGCAGTACTTC. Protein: CASSSGTNSYEQYF.

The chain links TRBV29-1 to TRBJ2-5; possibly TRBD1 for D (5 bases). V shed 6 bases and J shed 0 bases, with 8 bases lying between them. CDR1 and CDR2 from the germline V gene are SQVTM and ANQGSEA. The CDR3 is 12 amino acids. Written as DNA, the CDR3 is TGCAGCGTCAGACAGTACCAAGAGACCCAGTACTTC. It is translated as CSVRQYQETQYF.

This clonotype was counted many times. The CDR3 loop reads CASSQTVDYEQYF. The DNA of the CDR3 is TGCGCCAGCAGCCAGACAGTGGACTACGAGCAGTACTTC. The chain couples TRBV4-1 to TRBJ2-7, with a possible D match to TRBD1 (5 bases). Germline CDR1 reads MGHRA; CDR2 reads YSYEKL. The CDR3 consists of 13 residues. V was cut by 3 bases and J by 3 bases, with 9 bases left in between.

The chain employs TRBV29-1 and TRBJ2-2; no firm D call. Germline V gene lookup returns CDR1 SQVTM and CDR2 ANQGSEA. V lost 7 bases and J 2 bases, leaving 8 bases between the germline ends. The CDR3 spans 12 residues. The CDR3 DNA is TGCAGCGCCTCGGACAACACCGGGGAGCTGTTTTTT. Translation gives CSASDNTGELFF.

Here the CDR3 reads CASSQVVTSGEVCKTQYF. The DNA of the CDR3 is TGTGCCAGCAGCCAAGTGGTGACTAGCGGGGAGGTGTGTAAGACCCAGTACTTC. This sequence joins TRBV14 and TRBJ2-5; TRBD2 matches 11 bases. Germline V gene data show CDR1 as SGHDN and CDR2 as FVKESK. The CDR3 has 18 amino acids. V gave up 1 base and J gave up 6 bases; unmatched junction bases: 13.

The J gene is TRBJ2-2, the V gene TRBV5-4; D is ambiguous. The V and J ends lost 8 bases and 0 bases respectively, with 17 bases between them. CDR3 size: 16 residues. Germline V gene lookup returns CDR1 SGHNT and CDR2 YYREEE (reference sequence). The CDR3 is CASPLLRTANTGELFF. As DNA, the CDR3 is TGTGCCAGTCCGCTTCTCCGGACGGCGAACACCGGGGAGCTGTTTTTT.